Described below is a single T cell receptor (beta chain) sequence and its context. This clone was detected once. What antigen it recognizes has not been identified. Per-base qualities were not stored, and no clone one base away is much larger. The sample originates from a study of cytomegalovirus exposure and HLA in healthy donors (dated by TCRdb to 2016 to 2017). Context from the whole study: According to an earlier analysis of 587 of the donors, some 180 million T cells yielded 120 million or so unique TCR beta sequences and 250 to 350 Gb of sequence data. A separate validation cohort of 100 to 150 different subjects was used in addition to the roughly 720-subject first cohort. To decide whether each TCR beta V gene segment behaved as functional or pseudogenic, an earlier analysis of some 600 of the donors relied on high-throughput TCR beta sequencing. Typing coverage varied by locus: roughly 620-640 donors for A, B, C, DRB1 and DQB1; roughly 560 for DQA1; nearly 610 for DPA1; 400 to 480 for DPB1. Donor age, sex, ethnicity and CMV serostatus were compiled together with the repertoire data. All discovery cohort repertoires had been generated using a single sequencing platform. HLA typing covered class I and class II loci at four-digit resolution. The study aimed to test whether signatures of past pathogen exposure could be identified by cataloging public T cell receptors. A later genetic analysis used genome-wide SNP genotypes for about three fifths of the roughly 700 donors, treating that subset as a discovery cohort. In the later analysis, no new phenotypic data were used to find candidate immune exposures; instead, reliance was placed on TCR beta sequences and their occurrence across donors. Among the roughly 400 genotyped donors, around 81% belonged to the genetic ancestry cluster associated with self-reported Caucasian donors. To predict cytomegalovirus infection status, the study brought together high-throughput TCR immunosequencing, statistical association of individual TCRs with disease status, and machine learning. Among around 400 genotyped donors of the cohort, an average of about 220,000 unique TCR beta nucleotide sequences was sequenced per donor, of which about 19% were non-productive. Roughly 5 DR-DQ haplotypes were handled as single units for association and clustering, since linkage in the cohort was strong. A later analysis re-analyzed previously published TCR beta repertoires from hundreds of donors and added high-resolution HLA genotyping to study TCR occurrence patterns. The T cell repertoires of several hundred subjects were profiled by immunosequencing and related to cytomegalovirus serostatus. An early release covering roughly 580 HLA-typed donors comprised approximately 290 gigabases of sequencing data and around 80 million unique TCR sequences. The paper as a whole reports these results and caveats: Broadly in line with IMGT annotations, most TCR beta V segments showed up in productive rearrangements about 87% or about 30% of the time in an earlier analysis of 587 of the donors. In a later analysis, HLA-associated TCR beta chains were found to be more clonally expanded and to have lower generation probabilities than equally common non-associated chains. CMV serostatus was the only immune exposure information available for the cohort. Several of the top co-occurrence clusters appeared to be linked to parvovirus B19, influenza, CMV and Epstein-Barr virus, according to a later analysis. Roughly uniform sequencing depth across donors was assumed in presence/absence analyses, although this assumption may not hold. A further reported finding was that TCR beta sequences accurately predicted the HLA-A and HLA-B alleles for most subjects in the first cohort. Compared with the roughly 710-donor mean, donors in an Asian-associated ancestry cluster had fewer N-insertions in productive TCRs, according to a later genetic analysis. Correlated functional status among segregating V segments might be attributable to linkage disequilibrium, but an unknown experimental factor could not be ruled out. A cluster of highly shared sequence variants was judged likely to be a technical artifact of the sequencing pipeline. The 87-base-pair reads could not distinguish some IMGT-functional V segments, including TRBV6-2 and TRBV6-3, so those segments were excluded. The earlier analysis of 587 of the donors excluded some 16 rarely observed V segments, including chromosome 9 orphons, because counts were too low. Most TCR sequences were observed very rarely across donors, whereas some public TCRs were present in many individuals. The classifier was reported to diagnose cytomegalovirus status with high specificity and sensitivity in both the original and validation cohorts. Assigning TCR associations to individual alleles was difficult when HLA alleles, especially DR and DQ, strongly co-occurred. A later analysis associated 15,000 to 20,000 TCR beta sequences with specific HLA alleles at a false discovery rate of 0.05. A later analysis found that TCR association rates varied across HLA loci, with DRB1 alleles showing the most associated TCRs and HLA-C alleles the fewest. A few of the identified cytomegalovirus-associated TCR beta chains were confirmed in vitro to be specific for cytomegalovirus antigens. The authors suggested that the approach could potentially be generalized to other disease states and immunological phenotypes. In the study, around 150 TCR beta chains were listed as associated with cytomegalovirus. Only TCR beta chains were sequenced in this cohort, and the absence of alpha or paired-chain data limited detectable features. V-gene and J-gene trimming of TCR beta chains was associated with a missense DCLRE1C variant in a later genetic analysis, and the association was replicated in an independent cohort. In a later analysis, most CMV-associated TCR beta chains were found to appear HLA-restricted, with HLA associations seemingly driven largely by CMV exposure. Because HLA typing was unavailable for some donors at each locus, only the typed subset was used in association tests.

Library preparation employed the immunoSEQ multiplex PCR assay. The multiplex PCR relied on a mix of 60 forward primers for TCR Vbeta segments and 13 reverse primers for TCR Jbeta segments. The CDR3 region of rearranged TCR beta genes was amplified from genomic DNA with a multiplex PCR assay. On the Illumina HiSeq System, the amplified TCR beta libraries were sequenced as 87-base-pair reads. In the authors' own workflow: Across the 500 to 750 repertoires, a later analysis counted tens of millions of unique TCR beta chains, some 11 million of which were shared by at least two donors. A nearest-neighbor algorithm error-corrected the raw reads and collapsed the reads into unique sequences, merging closely related sequences to remove PCR and sequencing errors. To assign V, D and J gene segments, CDR3 sequences were aligned to IMGT reference sequences. For a sequence to be retained, a match of at least six nucleotides was required to both a V gene segment and a J gene segment. Rearrangements were classified as productive when the CDR3 lacked stop codons and remained in frame with V and J, and all other rearrangements were classified as non-productive. CDR3 was defined according to IMGT convention as the region running from the second conserved V-encoded cysteine to the conserved J-encoded phenylalanine. The earlier analysis of 587 of the donors excluded any sequence lacking an unambiguous match to a single V gene segment. In an earlier analysis of more than 500 of the donors, a V segment was called functional when productive rearrangements were above 56.7%, and segregating when the standard deviation between donors exceeded 5%. A statistical classification framework was built for diagnosing cytomegalovirus status from the catalog of TCR beta chain sequences. V and J gene assignment, in a later analysis, came from comparing TCR nucleotide sequences with IMGT/GENE-DB human TR gene sequences. In a later analysis, CDR3 sequences and most-parsimonious VDJ recombination scenarios were assigned using the TCRdist pipeline. A later analysis defined each TCR beta chain by its CDR3 amino acid sequence plus V-gene family, and excluded reads lacking a unique V-gene family. To address suspected cross-contamination and a sequencing artifact, a later analysis removed some 620 highly shared, low-generation-probability nucleotide sequences. A later analysis calculated a clonal expansion index for each public chain from normalized within-repertoire ranks of inferred template counts. In a later analysis, generation probabilities were computed with a VDJ recombination model fitted to out-of-frame rearrangements, and the resulting probabilities were checked against IGoR. Hypergeometric tests were used in a later analysis to score TCR-TCR, TCR-HLA and TCR-CMV co-occurrence, with a repertoire-size bias correction applied to the TCR pairs. False discovery rates were estimated in a later analysis by permuting HLA or CMV assignments 20 times. In a later analysis, co-occurring TCRs were grouped using DBSCAN, with TCRdist sequence similarity added in when clustering inside HLA-allele-positive subsets. Repertoires with fewer than 30,000 or more than 120,000 public chains, plus five repertoires with anomalous nucleotide sharing, were excluded from co-occurrence clustering. In its TCRdb copy, this immuneACCESS table keeps in-frame sequences only and misses some clones. Where compared with another copy, unresolved V genes explain less than half of these, and the others have no known cause. That table supplies the V and J calls and clone size; D and trimming were determined from the DNA. The sample profile shows fewer than 110,000 clones; around four fifths of them were found once. The ten largest clones capture roughly 4% of the sample.

V is reduced by 3 bases and J by 1 base, leaving a spacing of 9 bases between them. The germline V gene gives CDR1 as SGHDN and CDR2 as FVKESK. From the cysteine up to the phenylalanine, the CDR3 has a length of 14 residues. Just the 42-base CDR3 DNA is kept, in frame starting at base 1. The cohort comprised 670 or so healthy bone marrow donors. Cohort members were all nominally healthy when sampled, although unrecorded immune exposures were likely present. The donor was CMV seronegative and was included in the group of about 400 seronegative cohort members. A peripheral blood sample was collected from each donor, and TCR beta sequencing was performed on peripheral blood mononuclear cells. The Qiagen DNeasy Blood Extraction Kit was used to extract genomic DNA from the blood cell samples.

The sequence is built from TRBV14 and TRBJ1-2, with an unclear D gene assignment. The TCR comes from a man between 35 and 55 years old in good health and CMV-seronegative. The sample was PBMCs. At the DNA level, the sequence is TGTGCCAGCAGCCATCTACGAAATAACTATGGCTACACCTTC. Its protein product is CASSHLRNNYGYTF.